This is a list of T cell receptor beta chains from one sample in a study of blood T cell repertoires in COVID-19. Assay used: immunoSEQ multiplex PCR; TCRdb lists only in-frame clones, some missing. The table shows 150,000 to 200,000 clones, with roughly 90% occurring only once. The specimen sequenced was PBMCs or T cells enriched from blood (not recorded which). Receptor source: a woman between 45 and 60 years old who had recovered from COVID-19. CDR3s include the opening cysteine and the closing phenylalanine or tryptophan. A D gene is named only where the DNA matches it firmly.

v_call d_call cdr3_aa
TRBV4-3 NA CASSQEVRGSSEQYF
TRBV5-1 NA CASSYMAVVSGLSSYEQYF
TRBV7-2 NA CASSLTMWGRGETQYF
TRBV2 NA CASSEQGPHNQPQHF
TRBV5-8 NA CASSLLNTRNTDTQYF
TRBV11-2 NA CASSLGLLAKNIQYF
TRBV30 NA CASPLGAGGYTF
TRBV19 TRBD1 CATRTGENQPQHF
TRBV9 TRBD2 CASSGGGRDTDTQYF
TRBV27 NA CASRSLGNSYEQYF
TRBV6-4 TRBD1 CASSAFRSGTGTYGYTF
TRBV7-6 TRBD1 CASSAGTGFGYTF
TRBV1 NA CTSSHVQGSGVVWYGYTF
TRBV7-8 NA CASSLAGGNEQFF
TRBV11-1 NA CAIGVPPNTEAFF
TRBV18 NA CASSPPMLAEGADTQYF
TRBV2 NA CASSNGQTEAFF
TRBV5-1 TRBD1 CASSLAPTGGYGYTF
TRBV12-3/TRBV12-4 NA CASSPGIGGYTF
TRBV7-3 TRBD1 CASSLTGVDSPLHF
TRBV5-6 TRBD1 CASSRDRGGFGQYF
TRBV7-9 NA CASSLFEGVTEAFF
TRBV5-1 TRBD2 CASQLAGGGNTQYF
TRBV7-9 NA CASSLRSAGSDTQYF
TRBV28 NA CASASGGSSYNSPLHF
TRBV3-1/TRBV3-2 TRBD2 CASSHPRTSGNYNEQFF
TRBV18 TRBD2 CASSPLPGLAGVEDEQFF
TRBV5-1 TRBD1 CASRRQGSGETQYF
TRBV19 TRBD1 CASSITGTGTFYEQYF
TRBV27 TRBD1 CASSFGQGGYEQYF
TRBV19 NA CASSRGWGNEQFF
TRBV10-3 NA CAISEIGGAGANVLTF
TRBV5-1 TRBD1 CASSLAWDRADSPLHF
TRBV3-1/TRBV3-2 NA CASSTTGTQETQYF
TRBV7-9 NA CASTQGGGFAGDTQYF
TRBV14 TRBD1 CASRRGTGGPDTQYF
TRBV27 NA CASSPRSGRPLPQETQYF
TRBV9 TRBD2 CASSVDGGAHTDTQYF
TRBV19 NA CASSIKSRGRTDTQYF
TRBV15 TRBD1 CATSRGLGTGLYTEAFF
TRBV28 NA CATLAPESPYNSPLHF
TRBV28 TRBD2 CASSLLAGGRNEQFF
TRBV7-2 TRBD2 CASGLAGSYNEQFF
TRBV6-2/TRBV6-3 NA CASSYNQDNEQFF
TRBV5-1 NA CASSLEGVGRNTIYF
TRBV5-4 NA CASSVQGSGNTIYF
TRBV11-3 NA CASSLEDTSYEQYF
TRBV5-1 NA CASSLEGLAGNTIYF
TRBV18 NA CASSLYTTTGTKMNTEAFF
TRBV9 NA CASSAERRNTIYF
TRBV6-5 NA CASRGGEAEAFF
TRBV28 NA CASSLLTGVNTEAFF
TRBV19 NA CASSAGGNTIYF
TRBV29-1 TRBD1 CSVESDRAGNTIYF
TRBV6-6 TRBD2 CASSPVLAGEPNNEQFF
TRBV11-3 TRBD1 CASSPGQGALRAGELFF